This T cell receptor beta chain was identified in a study of cytomegalovirus exposure and HLA in healthy donors. This PCR relied on a set of 60 Vbeta primers and 13 Jbeta primers. Clones were sequenced by immunoSEQ multiplex PCR, and TCRdb holds only the in-frame ones, with some missing. Of about 120,000 clones in the sample, around 85% were seen once. There are 13 residues in the CDR3. V shed 5 bases, J shed 3 bases, and the junction held 2 bases outside the gene matches. Germline CDR1 and CDR2: LNHDA and SQIVND (reference sequence). Sequencing input: PBMCs. The chain is built from TRBV19 and TRBJ2-7, with 9 nucleotides matching TRBD1. This clonotype originated in a man between 25 and 39 years old in good health and CMV-seropositive. The CDR3 coding sequence is TGTGCCAGTAGTGCGACAGGGGGCTACGAGCAGTACTTC. Its translation is CASSATGGYEQYF. The full variable domain, completed using reference TRBV19 and TRBJ2-7, is DGGITQSPKYLFRKEGQNVTLSCEQNLNHDAMYWYRQDPGQGLRLIYYSQIVNDFQKGDIAEGYSVSREKKESFPLTVTSAQKNPTAFYLCASSATGGYEQYFGPGTRLTVT.